This T cell receptor beta chain was obtained from a study of shared clonotypes between healthy human individuals. Study information: Per donor, three plates held CD4 naive cells, three held CD4 memory, two held CD8 naive and one held CD8 memory. General study points: Only blood was sampled, and tissue TCR repertoires likely differ from blood ones.

This CDR3 spans 15 amino acids. Germline V gives CDR1 MDHEN, CDR2 SYDVKM. Trimming stripped 4 bases from V and 6 bases from J, with 16 bases between. TCRdb keeps only in-frame clones here, not all; method: immunoSEQ multiplex PCR. The repertoire holds about 2.4 million clones, roughly 93% seen once, with around 0.4% in the top ten. On this clone: Its antigen is not known.

Each sample came from a Caucasian adult donor living in Nashville, Tennessee. A CD45RA-negative memory subset and a CD45RA+ naive subset were separated from the CD4+ cells. This sequence joins TRBV28 and TRBJ2-1; no definite D call. This sequence originates from a man younger than 35 in good health. Some clones in this sample may be carry-over from other donors' samples. Material for sequencing was naive CD4+ T cells from PBMCs. Subset given: CD45RA+ positively selected. The CDR3 loop is CASSSRTRIFNEQFF. The CDR3 region has the DNA TGTGCCAGCAGTTCCAGGACGCGGATCTTCAATGAGCAGTTCTTC.